The 11 T cell receptor beta chains below all came from one sample that was sequenced in a study of blood T cells in healthy people across ages (dated by TCRdb to 2013 to 2016). The protocol used for the library was 5' RACE. The sequencing machine was an Illumina HiSeq 2500. The second PCR ran for about 6 to 12 cycles and used a J-beta primer mix along with a sample-barcoded 5' primer. TCRdb passed the public sequencing reads through fastp at Q25 and MiXCR, retaining productive beta sequences. Identical CDR3 protein sequences are pooled into one entry, listed with their most common genes and DNA. The sample includes approximately 780,000 distinct CDR3 sequences, with roughly 24% observed a single time. The ten largest clones add up to less than 3.5% of the sample. These same records also appear under a second study, on T cells of mothers and their children.

The sequencing sample was made of blood. These receptors originate from a boy between 10 and 17 years old in good health.

The chain couples TRBV2 to TRBJ2-5, with 7 bases fitting TRBD2. This CDR3 contains 17 residues. V lost 5 bases and J lost 3; bases outside the gene matches: 15. Germline V gene lookup returns CDR1 SNHLY and CDR2 FYNNEI. The CDR3 bases are TGTGCCAGCAGTTCCCTTGGGGGGGTTCGAAGTGAAGAGACCCAGTACTTC. It codes for CASSSLGGVRSEETQYF.

This clonotype was seen only a few times. The chain couples TRBV11-2 to TRBJ1-1; D is undetermined. The CDR3 spans 13 residues. Trimming took off 11 bases at V and 2 bases at J, with 15 bases between the two ends. Germline lookup yields CDR1 SGHAT and CDR2 FQNNGV. This chain's CDR3 is CAGPSGLNTEAFF. CDR3 DNA: TGTGCCGGGCCGAGCGGCCTAAACACTGAAGCTTTCTTT.

The rearrangement uses TRBV7-2 and TRBJ2-7, with D tentatively TRBD1 or TRBD2 (5 bases each). V was cut by 0 bases and J by 6 bases, with 12 bases left in between. The germline CDR1 and CDR2 sequences are SGHTA and FQGNSA. The CDR3 covers 14 residues. CDR3 nucleotides: TGTGCCAGCAGCTTAGCGGGGCGGGTCAGCGAGCAGTACTTC. Translation: CASSLAGRVSEQYF.

The V and J genes are TRBV13 and TRBJ2-3; TRBD1 is a possible D gene (6 bases). V gave up 2 bases and J gave up 1 base, with 10 bases separating them. From germline, CDR1 is PRHDT and CDR2 FYEKMQ (reference sequence). This CDR3 spans 15 amino acids. The CDR3 nucleotides read TGTGCCAGCAGCTTACCTCGGACAGGCACAGATACGCAGTATTTT. Translating it yields CASSLPRTGTDTQYF.

Many counts were recorded for this clonotype. The chain couples TRBV5-1 to TRBJ2-5; 7 nucleotides align to TRBD2. Losses at the gene ends were 0 bases for V and 3 bases for J; bases not matched to a gene: 2. Germline V CDR1 and CDR2: SGHRS, YFSETQ. The CDR3 consists of 14 residues. DNA for the CDR3: TGCGCCAGCAGCTTGGAGCGGGGCGAAGAGACCCAGTACTTC. It translates to CASSLERGEETQYF.

The chain employs TRBV28 and TRBJ2-3; perhaps TRBD1 as D (8 bases). The V and J ends lost 5 bases and 10 bases respectively, with 22 bases between them. The CDR3 covers 15 residues. CDR1 is MDHEN, CDR2 SYDVKM, per germline. CDR3 nucleotides: TGTGCCAGCAGTCCCCTCGGGACAGGACTAGGTTCGCAGTATTTT. Its protein is CASSPLGTGLGSQYF.

The V gene is TRBV9, the J gene TRBJ2-5; 7 positions match TRBD1. The tail of the sequence fits TRBJ2-7 better, so the J call may be wrong. The CDR3 consists of 14 residues. Germline loops: CDR1 SGDLS, CDR2 YYNGEE. The CDR3 loop reads CASSPSRGSHEQYF. CDR3 in DNA: TGTGCCAGCAGCCCCTCCAGGGGGTCCCACGAGCAGTACTTC.

Points on this clonotype: It may be a read error: a sequence one base away is much more abundant. The V call is TRBV20-1, the J call TRBJ2-5; D is ambiguous. The germline V gene has CDR1 DFQATT and CDR2 SNEGSKA (reference sequence). This CDR3 spans 10 amino acids. Trimming cost V 3 bases and J 6 bases, with 5 bases left between them. CDR3 sequence (DNA): TGCAGTGCTAGTCGGCAGACCCAGTACTTC. This gives the protein CSASRQTQYF.

The chain recombines TRBV21-1 with TRBJ1-5. TRBV21-1 constitutes a pseudogene. This CDR3 is built from 17 residues. CDR3 region: CASSKIDEGGGNQPQHF. In nucleotides, the CDR3 is TGTGCCAGCAGCAAAATAGATGAGGGTGGGGGCAATCAGCCCCAGCATTTT.

This clonotype has more than one count but fewer than ten. The chain is built from TRBV9 and TRBJ1-4; D is uncertain. Germline-derived CDR1 and CDR2 are SGDLS and YYNGEE. This CDR3 region has 15 residues. V dropped 3 bases and J dropped 12 bases, with 21 bases sitting between them. The chain's CDR3 is CASSDQRGPGTELFF. CDR3 sequence (DNA): TGTGCCAGCAGCGATCAGCGTGGGCCGGGAACTGAACTGTTTTTT.

The V and J genes are TRBV20-1 and TRBJ2-5, with D possibly TRBD2 on 5 matching bases. Trimming took off 5 bases at V and 4 bases at J, with 17 bases between the two ends. The CDR3 loop spans 14 amino acids. CDR1 and CDR2 (germline): DFQATT, SNEGSKA (reference sequence). CDR3: CSAPGSRRAETQYF. DNA of the CDR3: TGCAGTGCTCCGGGGTCAAGACGTGCAGAGACCCAGTACTTC.